This entry is about one T cell receptor (beta chain). The method was immunoSEQ multiplex PCR; TCRdb's version includes in-frame clones alone and lacks a portion of them. The table shows some 650,000 clones, with less than 98% occurring only once. The data are from a study of shared clonotypes between healthy human individuals. Across the whole study: Ranging from 18 to 49 in age, donors were a couple of women and a few men.

The TCR sequence derives from a woman in her twenties or thirties in good health. What was sequenced was naive CD4+ T cells sorted from blood. Subset here: CD45RA+ positively selected.

This chain's CDR3 is CASSISQAEQFF. CDR3 DNA: TGTGCCAGTAGTATCTCGCAGGCTGAGCAGTTCTTC. V is TRBV19 and J is TRBJ2-1; no clear D gene. V was trimmed by 3 bases and J by 9 bases, leaving 9 bases between them. Germline CDR1 LNHDA, CDR2 SQIVND (reference sequence). This CDR3 is 12 amino acids long.